The rows below give T cell receptor beta chains drawn from one sample of a study of response to subunit inactivated influenza vaccine. TCRdb itself ran the RT-PCR reads through MiXCR, one entry per CDR3 protein. Of 700,000 to 900,000 distinct CDR3 sequences in the sample, about 20% were seen once. The material was PBMCs from blood, obtained 5 days after vaccination. The source of these receptors is a man between 50 and 59 years old who received an inactivated influenza vaccine. Each CDR3 is given with its conserved first and last residue. Each record gives: clone size, J gene, CDR3 length, D gene, V gene, CDR3 DNA, CDR3 protein. The D gene is left open where the match is weak. Expanded clones are given a class, and other clones once, few, many or no size at all.

>few|TRBJ2-2|16|NA|TRBV5-1
TGCGCCAGCAGCAGACTACCCGACTTGAACACCGGGGAGCTGTTTTTT
CASSRLPDLNTGELFF
>NA|TRBJ2-7|12|NA|TRBV20-1
TGCAGTCCCTTTCTACCTTCCTACGAGCAGTACTTC
CSPFLPSYEQYF
>few|TRBJ2-7|15|NA|TRBV20-1
TGCAGTGCTAATGGCGGATCCCTCATATCCTACGAGCAGTACTTC
CSANGGSLISYEQYF
>NA|TRBJ2-7|15|NA|TRBV7-9
TGTGCCAGCAGCTTATCTGGGGGTGGCTCCTACGAGCAGTACTTC
CASSLSGGGSYEQYF
>NA|TRBJ2-7|13|NA|TRBV15
TGTGTCACCAGCAACCAGGGGAAGGTCGAGCAGTACTTC
CVTSNQGKVEQYF
>NA|TRBJ1-4|16|NA|TRBV5-1
TGCGCCAGCAGCCTTGAGGGGACGGCTACTAATGAAAAACTGTTTTTT
CASSLEGTATNEKLFF
>few|TRBJ1-2|12|NA|TRBV12-3/TRBV12-4
TGTGCCAGCAACAAAGTGGGGGTTTTGTCCACCTTC
CASNKVGVLSTF
>few|TRBJ2-5|17|NA|TRBV23-1
TGCGCCAGCAGTCAATCTAGTGATGCGGGACGAAGGGAGACCCAGTACTTC
CASSQSSDAGRRETQYF
>many|TRBJ2-5|14|NA|TRBV20-1
TGCAGTGCTAGAGAGTTTCGGTCTTTTGAGACCCAGTACTTC
CSAREFRSFETQYF
>few|TRBJ2-1|16|TRBD2|TRBV18
TGTGCCAGCTCACCACCGCGGCTAGCGGGGGACAATGAGCAGTTCTTC
CASSPPRLAGDNEQFF
>many|TRBJ2-2|15|NA|TRBV12-3/TRBV12-4
TGTGCCAGCAGTTTATTCTCTGGGAACACCGGGGAGCTGTTTTTT
CASSLFSGNTGELFF
>few|TRBJ1-1|13|NA|TRBV30
TGTGCCTGGAGTGTAAGTAGGGCCACTGAAGCTTTCTTT
CAWSVSRATEAFF
>NA|TRBJ2-2|19|TRBD2|TRBV4-2
TGTGCCAGCAACCTACTCTGGACTAGCGGGAGAAGTATCACCGGGGAGCTGTTTTTT
CASNLLWTSGRSITGELFF
>NA|TRBJ2-7|14|NA|TRBV9
TGTGCCAGCAGCGTAGCTTTAGAATTCCACGAGCAGTACTTC
CASSVALEFHEQYF
>NA|TRBJ2-2|15|NA|TRBV29-1
TGCAGCGTTGGGGTCGGGACCGAGAACACCGGGGAGCTGTTTTTT
CSVGVGTENTGELFF
>NA|TRBJ2-2|14|TRBD2|TRBV20-1
TGCAGTGCTACCAGGACTAGTCTCACCGGGGAGCTGTTTTTT
CSATRTSLTGELFF
>many|TRBJ1-2|12|NA|TRBV5-1
TGCGCCAGCACCACAGATAACTATGGCTACACCTTC
CASTTDNYGYTF
>few|TRBJ1-6|14|TRBD1|TRBV20-1
TGCAGTGCTAGCGCTACAGGGACAGTGTCACCCCTCCACTTT
CSASATGTVSPLHF
>many|TRBJ1-5|13|NA|TRBV5-1
TGCGCCAGCAGCTTGGAGGGGTACCAGCCCCAGCATTTT
CASSLEGYQPQHF
>NA|TRBJ2-3|15|NA|TRBV4-3
TGCGCCAGCAGCCAAGGGACGGACTACACAGATACGCAGTATTTT
CASSQGTDYTDTQYF